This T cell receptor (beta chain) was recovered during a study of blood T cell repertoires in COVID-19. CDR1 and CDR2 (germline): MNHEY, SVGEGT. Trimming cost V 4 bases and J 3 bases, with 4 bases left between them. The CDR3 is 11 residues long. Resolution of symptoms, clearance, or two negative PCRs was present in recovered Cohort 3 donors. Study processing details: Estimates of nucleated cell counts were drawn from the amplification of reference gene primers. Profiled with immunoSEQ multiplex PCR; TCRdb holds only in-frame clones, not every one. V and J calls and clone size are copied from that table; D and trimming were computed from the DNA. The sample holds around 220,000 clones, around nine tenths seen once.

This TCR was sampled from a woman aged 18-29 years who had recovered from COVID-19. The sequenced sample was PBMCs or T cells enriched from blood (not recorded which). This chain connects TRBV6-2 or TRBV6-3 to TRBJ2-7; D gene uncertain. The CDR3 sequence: CASSSLYEQYF. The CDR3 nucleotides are TGTGCCAGCAGTTCCCTCTACGAGCAGTACTTC.